In this sample, the clone carrying this T cell receptor (beta chain) turned up once. Its antigen is currently unknown. Other nucleotide sequences from this sample produce the same CDR3. Primers: 60 Vbeta forward and 13 Jbeta reverse. Source study methods: Later, 75 million to 100 million unique TCR beta chains were counted in an analysis, and about 10 million of them were shared. Here immunoSEQ multiplex PCR was the method, and the copy in TCRdb shows in-frame clones only, minus some. For V, J and clone size, that table is used; D and trimming come from the DNA. The table has 150,000 to 200,000 clones, roughly 83% seen once. CDR3 length: 12 amino acids. V was cut by 4 bases and J by 2 bases, with 5 bases left in between. Looked up from germline, CDR1 is SGDLS and CDR2 is YYNGEE. The sample comes from a study of cytomegalovirus exposure and HLA in healthy donors. Findings of the study overall: Reports described diagnosis of cytomegalovirus status by the classifier as highly specific and sensitive. The majority of CMV-associated TCR beta chains were reported as apparently HLA-restricted in a later analysis.

Sequencing was carried out using PBMCs. The rearrangement uses TRBV9 and TRBJ2-3; D remains unclear. The TCR originated in a boy younger than 18 in good health and CMV-seronegative. CDR3: CASSLSTDTQYF. The DNA for the CDR3 is TGTGCCAGCAGCCTATCCACAGATACGCAGTATTTT.